Sequencing of this TCR beta chain was carried out in a study of T cell repertoires in cytomegalovirus infection. CDR1 and CDR2 (germline): LNHDA, SQIVND (reference sequence). The ends lost 5 bases at V and 4 bases at J; junction bases unmatched: 21. The CDR3 is made up of 19 amino acids. Only a few counts were recorded for this clonotype. TCRdb used MiXCR to reprocess the reads, holding one entry per CDR3 protein. The table records about 740,000 distinct CDR3 sequences, 35% to 40% of them present only once. The chain has TRBV19 and TRBJ2-7; 9 bases align to TRBD1. Sequenced input: PBMCs. This TCR came from a human donor in good health (CMV status not recorded). Some clones in this sample may be carry-over from other donors' samples. CDR3: CASSLHFLSGTGIWYEQYF. Here the CDR3 DNA reads TGTGCCAGTAGTCTACACTTTCTCTCCGGGACAGGGATATGGTACGAGCAGTACTTC.